The 23 T cell receptor beta chains reported below all come from one sample, sequenced in a study of vaccination and CD4 T cells after COVID-19. Sample treatment: approximately 9-day PBMC culture with coronavirus spike peptide pools or control peptides (ViraFEST assay). CD4+ T cells that had been cultured provided DNA sequenced with the Oncomine TCR Beta short-read assay. In TCRdb, the PCR reads were re-called with MiXCR into one record per CDR3 protein. This table has over 15,000 distinct CDR3 sequences, 43% appearing once. No antigen is known for these receptors. This specimen was CD4+ T cells from blood, cultured in vitro, taken after SARS-CoV-2 vaccination. All receptors derive from a human donor who had recovered from COVID-19.

This clonotype turned up a few times. The rearrangement links TRBV20-1 to TRBJ1-3; D uncertain. Germline assignment: CDR1 DFQATT and CDR2 SNEGSKA (reference sequence). The CDR3 loop spans 13 amino acids. V dropped 3 bases and J dropped 0 bases, with 6 bases sitting between them. Written as DNA, the CDR3 is TGCAGTGCTAGGGGGAACTCTGGAAACACCATATATTTT. Protein: CSARGNSGNTIYF.

In this sample, this clonotype is medium-sized. V usage is TRBV20-1 and J usage is TRBJ1-1; TRBD1 agrees at 8 bases. Germline CDR1 reads DFQATT; CDR2 reads SNEGSKA (reference sequence). This CDR3 has 13 residues. The trim removed 4 bases at V and 5 bases at J, leaving 6 bases unmatched. CDR3 DNA: TGCAGTGCTATTTCCGGGACAGGAACTGAAGCTTTCTTT. Encoded protein: CSAISGTGTEAFF.

V is TRBV28 and J is TRBJ1-5, with D possibly matching TRBD1 (6 bases). CDR1 MDHEN and CDR2 SYDVKM come from the germline V gene. V lost 7 bases and J lost 5, with 12 bases in between. The CDR3 covers 13 residues. As DNA, the CDR3 is TGTGCCAGCAACAGGGAAGGAGATCAGCCCCAGCATTTT. Amino acids: CASNREGDQPQHF.

This clonotype has a handful of counts. CDR3 region: CASSDRGLSNQPQHF. The DNA for the CDR3 is TGTGCCAGCAGTGACAGGGGGCTAAGCAATCAGCCCCAGCATTTT. The rearrangement links TRBV6-1 to TRBJ1-5, with 8 positions matching TRBD1. The germline CDR1 and CDR2 sequences are MNHNS and SASEGT. The ends lost 3 bases at V and 1 base at J; junction bases unmatched: 2. This CDR3 is built from 15 residues.

The chain employs TRBV2 and TRBJ2-7; TRBD2 matches at 10 bases. J gave up 2 bases and V 5 bases, and 3 bases lay outside the gene matches. This CDR3 region has 14 residues. The germline CDR1 and CDR2 sequences are SNHLY and FYNNEI. DNA for the CDR3: TGTGCCAGCAGTAGGACTAGCGGACCCTACGAGCAGTACTTC. Protein sequence: CASSRTSGPYEQYF.

This clonotype is judged medium-sized. The V gene is TRBV20-1, the J gene TRBJ1-1; D possibly corresponds to TRBD1 (5 bases). V gave up 3 bases and J gave up 5 bases, with 13 bases separating them. CDR3 length: 13 residues. CDR1 and CDR2 from the germline V gene are DFQATT and SNEGSKA (reference sequence). This CDR3 is CSASPQGFTEAFF. The CDR3 DNA is TGCAGTGCTAGCCCCCAGGGCTTTACTGAAGCTTTCTTT.

The rearrangement links TRBV29-1 to TRBJ2-5; 7 bases are a match to TRBD1. Germline CDR1 reads SQVTM; CDR2 reads ANQGSEA. V trimming: 4 bases; J trimming: 2 bases; junction bases outside the gene matches: 7. The CDR3 extends over 14 amino acids. Here the CDR3 reads CSVGPDRRQETQYF. In nucleotides, the CDR3 is TGCAGCGTTGGCCCGGACAGGAGGCAAGAGACCCAGTACTTC.

The V call is TRBV11-1, the J call TRBJ2-1, with TRBD2 matching 10 bases. The CDR3 has 15 amino acids. The ends lost 5 bases at V and 3 bases at J; junction bases unmatched: 4. CDR1 is SGHAT and CDR2 is FQDESV in the germline V gene (reference sequence). CDR3 coding DNA: TGTGCCAGCAGCCCGTTAGCGGGGGGCTACAATGAGCAGTTCTTC. Its protein product is CASSPLAGGYNEQFF.

The chain is built from TRBV6-1 and TRBJ2-7; 9 bases are shared with TRBD1. Germline lookup yields CDR1 MNHNS and CDR2 SASEGT. V gave up 3 bases and J gave up 8 bases; unmatched junction bases: 14. The CDR3 spans 16 residues. The CDR3 here is CASSDRTGASLGKQYF. As DNA, the CDR3 is TGTGCCAGCAGTGATCGGACAGGGGCGTCCCTAGGCAAGCAGTACTTC.

This chain joins TRBV10-1 and TRBJ2-3, with D unclear. The CDR3 contains 13 residues. CDR1 is WNHNN and CDR2 is SYGVQD in the germline V gene (reference sequence). V gave up 2 bases and J gave up 4 bases, with 7 bases separating them. CDR3 nucleotide sequence: TGCGCCAGCAGTGAGAATATGGCAGATACGCAGTATTTT. Its protein product is CASSENMADTQYF.

The V gene is TRBV20-1, the J gene TRBJ2-1, with TRBD2 identical over 7 bases. The length of the CDR3 is 17 residues. Germline loops: CDR1 DFQATT, CDR2 SNEGSKA (reference sequence). V was pared by 3 bases and J by 5 bases, with 16 bases of the junction left unmatched. Here the CDR3 reads CSASDPIVGGPDNEQFF. The CDR3 bases are TGCAGTGCTAGTGATCCCATTGTGGGAGGGCCGGACAATGAGCAGTTCTTC.

This clonotype was detected a few times. The J gene is TRBJ2-1, the V gene TRBV20-1; 11 bases match TRBD2. This CDR3 spans 18 amino acids. Germline trimming cut 5 bases from V and 5 bases from J; bases unmatched to any gene: 17. Germline V gene lookup returns CDR1 DFQATT and CDR2 SNEGSKA (reference sequence). CDR3 nucleotide sequence: TGCAGTGCTCCTACTAGCGGGGGCGCAGTGATCGGTAACAATGAGCAGTTCTTC. It encodes CSAPTSGGAVIGNNEQFF.

Only a few counts were recorded for this clonotype. The chain links TRBV7-2 to TRBJ2-4; 8 nucleotides agree with TRBD1. Trimming cost V 1 base and J 8 bases; bases outside gene matches: 4. Looked up from germline, CDR1 is SGHTA and CDR2 is FQGNSA. The CDR3 covers 14 residues. The CDR3 is CASSLGQGADIQYF. The CDR3 bases are TGTGCCAGCAGCTTAGGGCAGGGGGCGGACATTCAGTACTTC. The whole variable domain, remainder taken from reference TRBV7-2 and TRBJ2-4, is GAGVSQSPSNKVTEKGKDVELRCDPISGHTALYWYRQSLGQGLEFLIYFQGNSAPDKSGLPSDRFSAERTGGSVSTLTIQRTQQEDSAVYLCASSLGQGADIQYFGAGTRLSVL.

In its sample, this clonotype was seen a few times. One junction end disagrees with the germline gene, perhaps due to a read error. In DNA form, the CDR3 reads TGCAGGGCTAGCGATTCCTACGAGCAGTACTTC. The encoded protein is CRASDSYEQYF. This chain links TRBV20-1 with TRBJ2-7, with D maybe TRBD2 (6 bases). Germline V gene sequence: CDR1 DFQATT, CDR2 SNEGSKA (reference sequence). The CDR3 loop spans 11 amino acids.

The chain joins TRBV11-2 to TRBJ2-7; 8 bases map to TRBD2. Losses at the gene ends were 5 bases for V and 2 bases for J; bases not matched to a gene: 11. CDR3 size: 16 residues. Germline values: CDR1 SGHAT, CDR2 FQNNGV. The CDR3 DNA reads as TGTGCCAGCAGCGCCCGGGGGGGACGGACGACCTACGAGCAGTACTTC. This codes for CASSARGGRTTYEQYF.

The chain links TRBV20-1 to TRBJ2-3; D is perhaps TRBD2 (6 bases). Trimming cost V 6 bases and J 9 bases, with 16 bases left between them. This CDR3 comprises 12 residues. The germline gives CDR1 DFQATT, CDR2 SNEGSKA (reference sequence). The CDR3 DNA reads as TGCAGTGCCACAAAGTCCGGGGGAACGCAGTATTTT. Its translation is CSATKSGGTQYF.

This clonotype was detected a few times. This sequence joins TRBV7-2 and TRBJ2-4, with 9 bases aligning to TRBD2. This CDR3 spans 14 amino acids. After removal of 5 bases from V and 7 bases from J, the junction contained 6 bases not matched to a gene. CDR1 and CDR2 from the germline V gene are SGHTA and FQGNSA. This chain's CDR3 is CASSGSGRGNIQYF. The DNA of the CDR3 is TGTGCCAGCAGCGGTAGCGGGAGAGGGAACATTCAGTACTTC. Full variable domain (remainder filled in from reference TRBV7-2 and TRBJ2-4): GAGVSQSPSNKVTEKGKDVELRCDPISGHTALYWYRQSLGQGLEFLIYFQGNSAPDKSGLPSDRFSAERTGGSVSTLTIQRTQQEDSAVYLCASSGSGRGNIQYFGAGTRLSVL.

The chain carries TRBV6-1 and TRBJ2-1, with D possibly matching TRBD2 (7 bases). The V end lost 7 bases, the J end lost 5 bases, and 18 bases lay between the germline ends. The germline V gene has CDR1 MNHNS and CDR2 SASEGT. This CDR3 has 15 residues. Written as DNA, the CDR3 is TGTGCCAGCACCCATGGGGGCGGGGGCCACAATGAGCAGTTCTTC. Translation: CASTHGGGGHNEQFF.

The chain is built from TRBV10-3 and TRBJ1-2, with a possible D match to TRBD1 (5 bases). V dropped 7 bases and J dropped 6 bases, with 18 bases sitting between them. The CDR3 consists of 14 residues. The germline CDR1 and CDR2 sequences are ENHRY and SYGVKD. The CDR3 bases are TGTGCCATCACGTCAGGGACCGCCGGGAATGGCTACACCTTC. Residues: CAITSGTAGNGYTF.

This clonotype was recorded a few times. The rearrangement uses TRBV7-2 and TRBJ1-1; tentatively, D is TRBD1 (6 bases). The CDR3 is 15 residues long. The germline V gene has CDR1 SGHTA and CDR2 FQGNSA. V lost 2 bases and J 1 base, leaving 11 bases between the germline ends. The CDR3 DNA reads TGTGCCAGCAGCTTACGGGGACAACAGAACACTGAAGCTTTCTTT. Its translation is CASSLRGQQNTEAFF.

The rearrangement joins TRBV29-1 to TRBJ2-5; 12 positions match TRBD2. Trimming took 6 bases from V and 6 from J; bases not matched to a gene: 11. The CDR3 has 15 amino acids. Germline CDR1 SQVTM, CDR2 ANQGSEA. The CDR3 DNA sequence: TGCAGCGTCCAACAGCTAGCGGGAGGGCCTCAGACCCAGTACTTC. Translating gives CSVQQLAGGPQTQYF.

The chain is built from TRBV6-2 or TRBV6-3 and TRBJ1-1, with D uncertain. Germline-derived CDR1 and CDR2 are MNHEY and SVGEGT. V was cut by 7 bases and J by 1 base, with 10 bases left in between. CDR3 length: 13 residues. The CDR3 sequence: CASTRPSNTEAFF. The CDR3 DNA reads as TGTGCCAGCACCCGACCCTCGAACACTGAAGCTTTCTTT.

The chain uses TRBV7-8 and TRBJ2-2; D is perhaps TRBD2 (5 bases). The CDR3 runs 14 residues. Germline CDR1 and CDR2: SGHVS and FQNEAQ. V lost 6 bases to trimming and J lost 1 base, with 9 bases between them. CDR3 amino acids: CASSNTRNTGELFF. CDR3 DNA: TGTGCCAGCAGTAATACTAGGAACACCGGGGAGCTGTTTTTT.